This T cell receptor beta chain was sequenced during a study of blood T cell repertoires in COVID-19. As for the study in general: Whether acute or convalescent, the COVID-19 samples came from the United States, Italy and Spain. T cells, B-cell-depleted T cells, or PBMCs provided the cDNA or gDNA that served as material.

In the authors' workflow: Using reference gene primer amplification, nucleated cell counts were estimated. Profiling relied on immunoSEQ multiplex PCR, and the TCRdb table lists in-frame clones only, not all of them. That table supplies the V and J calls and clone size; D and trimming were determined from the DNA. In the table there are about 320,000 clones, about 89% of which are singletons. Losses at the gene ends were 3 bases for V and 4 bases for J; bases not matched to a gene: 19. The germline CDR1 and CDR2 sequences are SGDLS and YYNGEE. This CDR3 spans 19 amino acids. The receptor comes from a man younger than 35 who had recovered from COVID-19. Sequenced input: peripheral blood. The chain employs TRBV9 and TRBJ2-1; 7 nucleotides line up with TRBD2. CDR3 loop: CASSGISPVGGSPYNEQFF. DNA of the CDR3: TGTGCCAGCAGCGGTATATCCCCCGTTGGCGGGAGCCCTTACAATGAGCAGTTCTTC.